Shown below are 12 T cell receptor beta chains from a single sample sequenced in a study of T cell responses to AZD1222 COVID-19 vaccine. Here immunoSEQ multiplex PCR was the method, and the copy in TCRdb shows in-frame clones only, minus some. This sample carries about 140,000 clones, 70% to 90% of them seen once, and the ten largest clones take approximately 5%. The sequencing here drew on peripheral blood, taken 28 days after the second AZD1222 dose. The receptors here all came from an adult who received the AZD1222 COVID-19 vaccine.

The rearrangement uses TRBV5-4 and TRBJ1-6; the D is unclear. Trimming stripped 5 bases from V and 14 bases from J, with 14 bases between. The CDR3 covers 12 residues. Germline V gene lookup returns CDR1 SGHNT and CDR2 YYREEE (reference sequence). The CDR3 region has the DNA TGTGCCAGCAGTTCAGTCACGGGCACCCTCCACTTT. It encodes CASSSVTGTLHF.

The CDR3 region has the DNA TGTGCCAGCAGTTTAGATAGCGGGTGGGGTGAGCAGTTCTTC. Translated: CASSLDSGWGEQFF. V gene TRBV28 combines with J gene TRBJ2-1; 7 bases are shared with TRBD2. The CDR3 is 14 residues long. V was pared by 2 bases and J by 9 bases, with 7 bases of the junction left unmatched. Per the germline V gene, CDR1 is MDHEN and CDR2 is SYDVKM.

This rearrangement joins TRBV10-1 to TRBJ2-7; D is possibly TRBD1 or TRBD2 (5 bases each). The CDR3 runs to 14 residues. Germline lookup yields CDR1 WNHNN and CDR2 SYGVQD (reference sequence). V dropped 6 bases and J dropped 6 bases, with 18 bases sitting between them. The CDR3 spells CASRSGTGASEQYF. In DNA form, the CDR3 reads TGCGCCAGCAGGTCCGGGACGGGCGCCTCCGAGCAGTACTTC.

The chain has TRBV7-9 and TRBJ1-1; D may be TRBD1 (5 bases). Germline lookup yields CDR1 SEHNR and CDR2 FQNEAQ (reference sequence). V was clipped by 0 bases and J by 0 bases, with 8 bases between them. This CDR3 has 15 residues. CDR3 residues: CASSLATALNTEAFF. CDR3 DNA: TGTGCCAGCAGCTTAGCGACAGCCTTGAACACTGAAGCTTTCTTT.

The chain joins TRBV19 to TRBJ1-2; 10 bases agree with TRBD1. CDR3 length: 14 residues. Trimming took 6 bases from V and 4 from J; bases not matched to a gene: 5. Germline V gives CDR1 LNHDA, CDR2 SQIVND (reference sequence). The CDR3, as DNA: TGTGCCAGTAGGCGGGACAGGGGAGGCTATGGCTACACCTTC. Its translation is CASRRDRGGYGYTF.

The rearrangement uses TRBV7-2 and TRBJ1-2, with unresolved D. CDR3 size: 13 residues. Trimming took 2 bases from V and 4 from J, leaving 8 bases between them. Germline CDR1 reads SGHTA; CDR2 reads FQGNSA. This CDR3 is CASSLSGTYGYTF. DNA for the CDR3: TGTGCCAGCAGCTTAAGCGGAACCTATGGCTACACCTTC.

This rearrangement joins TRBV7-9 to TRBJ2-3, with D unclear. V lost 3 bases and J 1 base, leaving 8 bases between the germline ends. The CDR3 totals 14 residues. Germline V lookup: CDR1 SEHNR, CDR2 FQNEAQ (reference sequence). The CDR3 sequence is CASSFGGGTDTQYF. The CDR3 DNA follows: TGTGCCAGCAGCTTTGGCGGAGGCACAGATACGCAGTATTTT.

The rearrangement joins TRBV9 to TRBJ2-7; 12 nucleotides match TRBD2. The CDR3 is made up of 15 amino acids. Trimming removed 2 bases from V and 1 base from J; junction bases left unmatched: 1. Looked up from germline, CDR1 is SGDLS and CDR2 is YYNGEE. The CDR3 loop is CASSVGLAGSYEQYF. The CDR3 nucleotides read TGTGCCAGCAGCGTTGGACTAGCGGGATCCTACGAGCAGTACTTC.

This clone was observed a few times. The CDR3 region is CASSFNRDTGYTF. The CDR3 DNA sequence: TGTGCCAGCAGTTTCAACAGGGATACAGGCTACACCTTC. V is TRBV12-3 or TRBV12-4 and J is TRBJ1-2; D possibly corresponds to TRBD1 (6 bases). The CDR3 covers 13 residues. Trimming pared 3 bases from V and 8 bases from J, leaving 13 bases between.

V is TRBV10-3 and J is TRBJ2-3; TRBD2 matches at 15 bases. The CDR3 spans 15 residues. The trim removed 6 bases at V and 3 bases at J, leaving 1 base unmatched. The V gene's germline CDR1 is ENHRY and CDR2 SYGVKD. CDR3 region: CAIRGLAGGTDTQYF. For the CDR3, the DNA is TGTGCCATCAGAGGACTAGCGGGAGGGACAGATACGCAGTATTTT.

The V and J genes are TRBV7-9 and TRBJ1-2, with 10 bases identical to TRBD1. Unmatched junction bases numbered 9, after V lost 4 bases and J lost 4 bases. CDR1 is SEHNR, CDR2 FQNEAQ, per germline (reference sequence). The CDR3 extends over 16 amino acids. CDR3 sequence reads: CASSSTMGQGIYGYTF. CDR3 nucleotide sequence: TGTGCCAGCAGCTCCACAATGGGACAGGGGATCTATGGCTACACCTTC.

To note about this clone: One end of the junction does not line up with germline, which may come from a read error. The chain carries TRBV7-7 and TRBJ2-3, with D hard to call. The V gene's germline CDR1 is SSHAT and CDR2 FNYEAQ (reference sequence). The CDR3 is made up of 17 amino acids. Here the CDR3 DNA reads TGTGCTAGCAGCTTACTTCCCCCGCGGCCTAGCACAGATACGCAGTATTTT. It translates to CASSLLPPRPSTDTQYF.